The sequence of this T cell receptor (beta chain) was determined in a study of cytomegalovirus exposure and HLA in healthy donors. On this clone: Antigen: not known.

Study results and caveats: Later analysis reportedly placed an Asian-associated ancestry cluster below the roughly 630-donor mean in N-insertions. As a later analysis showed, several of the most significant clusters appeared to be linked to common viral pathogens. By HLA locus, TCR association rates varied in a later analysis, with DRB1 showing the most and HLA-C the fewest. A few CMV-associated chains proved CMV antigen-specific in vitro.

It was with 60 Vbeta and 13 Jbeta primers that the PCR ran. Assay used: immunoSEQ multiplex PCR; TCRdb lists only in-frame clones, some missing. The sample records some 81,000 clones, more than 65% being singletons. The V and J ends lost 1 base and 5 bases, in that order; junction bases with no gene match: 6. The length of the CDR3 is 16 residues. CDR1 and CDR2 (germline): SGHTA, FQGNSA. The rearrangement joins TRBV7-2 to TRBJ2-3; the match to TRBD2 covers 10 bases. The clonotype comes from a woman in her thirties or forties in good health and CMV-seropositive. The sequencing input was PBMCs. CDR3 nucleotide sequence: TGTGCCAGCAGCTTAGGGCTAGCGGGAGCGAGAGATACGCAGTATTTT. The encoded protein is CASSLGLAGARDTQYF.